A single sample gave rise to the 29 T cell receptor beta chains below, sequenced in a study of T cells in Graves' hyperthyroidism and ophthalmopathy. The investigators amplified TCR beta CDR3 regions from RNA transcripts. First-round RT-PCR targeting the TCR CDR3 was performed with the HTBI primer set. One entry per CDR3 protein results from TCRdb running MiXCR on the multiplex PCR reads. The sample has hundreds of thousands of distinct CDR3 sequences, approximately 14% seen once. The material sequenced was blood. The receptor source for this set is a woman in her forties or fifties with Graves' ophthalmopathy.

This clonotype was detected ten times or more. V usage is TRBV6-1 and J usage is TRBJ1-2, with D possibly TRBD1 on 6 matching bases. Per the germline V gene, CDR1 is MNHNS and CDR2 is SASEGT. The V gene lost 6 bases and the J gene lost 4 bases, with 12 bases spanning the gap. This CDR3 spans 13 amino acids. The CDR3 DNA follows: TGTGCCAGCAGACTCCGGGACACCTATGGCTACACCTTC. Encoded protein: CASRLRDTYGYTF.

This clonotype was recorded at least ten times. The chain is built from TRBV20-1 and TRBJ1-2; 8 bases map to TRBD1. The germline gives CDR1 DFQATT, CDR2 SNEGSKA (reference sequence). The CDR3 is 15 amino acids. Trimming cost V 0 bases and J 4 bases; bases outside gene matches: 7. CDR3 region: CSARDSSDRAYGYTF. The CDR3 DNA sequence: TGCAGTGCTAGAGATTCATCGGACAGGGCCTATGGCTACACCTTC.

This clonotype was detected a few times. J is TRBJ2-7 and V is TRBV27; D is unresolved. The V and J ends lost 5 bases and 4 bases respectively, with 18 bases between them. The CDR3 is 15 residues long. From germline, CDR1 is MNHEY and CDR2 SMNVEV (reference sequence). In nucleotides, the CDR3 is TGTGCCAGCAGTCCGCGGACCGGCAGGCGATACGAGCAGTACTTC. It specifies CASSPRTGRRYEQYF.

This clonotype has only a few counts. V and J are TRBV4-1 and TRBJ2-1; 8 bases align to TRBD2. The V gene's germline CDR1 is MGHRA and CDR2 YSYEKL. The length of the CDR3 is 14 residues. Trimming cost V 1 base and J 7 bases; bases outside gene matches: 3. The CDR3 DNA is TGCGCCAGCAGCCAAGGACTAGCGATGAATGAGCAGTTCTTC. As protein: CASSQGLAMNEQFF.

The table lists this clonotype with many counts. The genes are TRBV20-1 and TRBJ2-7; 9 nucleotides match TRBD1. Germline assignment: CDR1 DFQATT and CDR2 SNEGSKA (reference sequence). CDR3 size: 15 residues. V lost 6 bases, J lost 4 bases, and 13 bases stayed unmatched. This chain's CDR3 is CSAWNPGTGLYEQYF. In DNA, the CDR3 is TGCAGTGCCTGGAATCCCGGGACAGGGTTGTACGAGCAGTACTTC.

In its sample, this clonotype was seen many times. The chain joins TRBV9 to TRBJ1-1; D call uncertain. The V gene's germline CDR1 is SGDLS and CDR2 YYNGEE. Trimming left V 3 bases short and J 0 bases short, with 12 bases between. The CDR3 totals 15 residues. The CDR3, as DNA: TGTGCCAGCAGCGACGGACCGAAAATGAACACTGAAGCTTTCTTT. Protein product: CASSDGPKMNTEAFF.

This clonotype was seen ten or more times. The V gene is TRBV7-9, the J gene TRBJ2-4, with D possibly being TRBD1 (5 bases). Germline V gives CDR1 SEHNR, CDR2 FQNEAQ (reference sequence). CDR3 length: 15 amino acids. Trimming shortened V by 7 bases and J by 0 bases, and 13 bases separated the two germline ends. CDR3 region: CASNSFQGAKNIQYF. As DNA, the CDR3 is TGTGCCAGCAATTCGTTCCAGGGAGCCAAAAACATTCAGTACTTC.

This clonotype was counted at least ten times. The V call is TRBV28, the J call TRBJ2-3; TRBD2 matches 13 bases. After removal of 5 bases from V and 2 bases from J, the junction contained 4 bases not matched to a gene. Germline CDR1 and CDR2: MDHEN and SYDVKM. This CDR3 has 16 residues. For the CDR3, the DNA is TGTGCCAGCAGTGAACTAGCGGGAGGGAACACAGATACGCAGTATTTT. Amino acid sequence: CASSELAGGNTDTQYF. Together with reference TRBV28 and TRBJ2-3, the CDR3 gives the full variable domain: DVKVTQSSRYLVKRTGEKVFLECVQDMDHENMFWYRQDPGLGLRLIYFSYDVKMKEKGDIPEGYSVSREKKERFSLILESASTNQTSMYLCASSELAGGNTDTQYFGPGTRLTVL.

This clonotype was recorded many times. The chain has TRBV3-1 and TRBJ1-2; perhaps TRBD1 as D (5 bases). Germline CDR1 LGHDT, CDR2 YNNKEL (reference sequence). The V and J ends lost 1 base and 7 bases respectively, with 16 bases between them. This CDR3 spans 15 amino acids. CDR3 in amino acids: CASSQGDRRAFGYTF. DNA for the CDR3: TGTGCCAGCAGCCAAGGGGACCGTCGAGCTTTTGGCTACACCTTC.

This clonotype was counted ten times or more. The DNA of the CDR3 is TGCGCCAGCAGCTTGCAAGGGTTCAACACCGGGGAGCTGTTTTTT. Amino acid sequence: CASSLQGFNTGELFF. This chain joins TRBV5-1 and TRBJ2-2; no definite D call. The germline gives CDR1 SGHRS, CDR2 YFSETQ. CDR3 length equals 15 residues. V was cut by 1 base and J by 2 bases, with 9 bases left in between.

This clonotype has a count of ten or more. CDR3 loop: CASSRVWTGSAGANVLTF. DNA for the CDR3: TGTGCCAGCAGCCGAGTCTGGACAGGGTCGGCTGGGGCCAACGTCCTGACTTTC. The gene calls are TRBV7-2 and TRBJ2-6; 8 bases agree with TRBD1. Germline CDR1 is SGHTA and CDR2 is FQGNSA. Unmatched junction bases numbered 11, after V lost 5 bases and J lost 2 bases. There are 18 residues in the CDR3.

This clonotype was detected ten times or more. J is TRBJ2-7 and V is TRBV5-1; the D gene is possibly TRBD2 (6 bases). The length of the CDR3 is 17 residues. The V end lost 4 bases, the J end lost 1 base, and 21 bases lay between the germline ends. Germline V gene lookup returns CDR1 SGHRS and CDR2 YFSETQ. CDR3 sequence: CASSPLGRSRESYEQYF. The DNA for the CDR3 is TGCGCCAGCAGCCCCCTCGGTAGGAGTCGGGAGTCCTACGAGCAGTACTTC.

This clonotype has ten or more counts. The V gene is TRBV7-8, the J gene TRBJ1-2; no clear D. Trimming took 0 bases from V and 2 from J, leaving 10 bases between them. Germline V gives CDR1 SGHVS, CDR2 FQNEAQ. This CDR3 spans 15 amino acids. The CDR3 DNA reads as TGTGCCAGCAGCTTAGCCCGGGGTTCGAACTATGGCTACACCTTC. Its protein product is CASSLARGSNYGYTF.

This clonotype has a count of ten or more. The genes are TRBV27 and TRBJ1-5; TRBD1 agrees at 8 bases. With V trimmed by 1 base and J by 7 bases, 3 bases remained unmatched. This CDR3 region has 14 residues. Germline CDR1 and CDR2: MNHEY and SMNVEV (reference sequence). The CDR3 reads CASSLWGQEQPQHF. For the CDR3, the DNA is TGTGCCAGCAGTTTATGGGGACAGGAACAGCCCCAGCATTTT.

The table lists this clonotype with a few counts. This sequence joins TRBV28 and TRBJ1-1; D is unclear. The germline gives CDR1 MDHEN, CDR2 SYDVKM. V shed 7 bases and J shed 1 base, with 4 bases lying between them. The CDR3 length is 11 residues. CDR3 in amino acids: CASTGNTEAFF. CDR3 in DNA: TGTGCCAGCACAGGGAACACTGAAGCTTTCTTT.

This clonotype was counted ten times or more. The rearrangement uses TRBV7-2 and TRBJ2-1; D uncertain. The V end lost 0 bases, the J end lost 9 bases, and 6 bases lay between the germline ends. The CDR3 runs 12 residues. CDR1 is SGHTA, CDR2 FQGNSA, per germline. CDR3 in amino acids: CASSLALGEQFF. CDR3 DNA: TGTGCCAGCAGCTTAGCCTTAGGTGAGCAGTTCTTC.

This clonotype was seen at least ten times. The chain uses TRBV30 and TRBJ2-4; 9 positions agree with TRBD1. V trimming: 0 bases; J trimming: 8 bases; junction bases outside the gene matches: 5. CDR1 and CDR2 (germline): GTSNPN, SVGIG (reference sequence). This CDR3 is 14 amino acids long. The chain's CDR3 is CAWSVGQGLDIQYF. CDR3 in DNA: TGTGCCTGGAGTGTAGGACAGGGGCTGGACATTCAGTACTTC.

The chain couples TRBV25-1 to TRBJ2-5; D might be TRBD1 (5 bases). Germline V gives CDR1 MGHDK, CDR2 SYGVNS. The V and J ends lost 0 bases and 5 bases respectively, with 16 bases between them. The CDR3 length is 16 residues. CDR3 sequence (DNA): TGTGCCAGCAGTGAATATATTCTGGCTAGGGGCGAGACCCAGTACTTC. Its translation is CASSEYILARGETQYF. Full variable domain (outside the CDR3, taken from reference TRBV25-1 and TRBJ2-5): EADIYQTPRYLVIGTGKKITLECSQTMGHDKMYWYQQDPGMELHLIHYSYGVNSTEKGDLSSESTVSRIRTEHFPLTLESARPSHTSQYLCASSEYILARGETQYFGPGTRLLVL.

At least ten counts were recorded for this clonotype. The chain couples TRBV7-8 to TRBJ1-1; 8 nucleotides line up with TRBD1. This CDR3 has 19 residues. Per the germline V gene, CDR1 is SGHVS and CDR2 is FQNEAQ. V shed 3 bases, J shed 0 bases, and the junction held 15 bases outside the gene matches. The CDR3 sequence: CASSLHVPGQAPMNTEAFF. The CDR3 DNA follows: TGTGCCAGCAGCTTGCACGTACCGGGACAGGCGCCAATGAACACTGAAGCTTTCTTT.

Ten or more counts support this clonotype. This chain links TRBV28 with TRBJ2-3; D possibly corresponds to TRBD1 (6 bases). CDR3 length: 15 residues. Germline CDR1 reads MDHEN; CDR2 reads SYDVKM. V lost 6 bases, J lost 3 bases, and 16 bases lay in between. The CDR3: CASSSGLRGTDTQYF. The CDR3, as DNA: TGTGCCAGCAGCTCGGGATTAAGGGGGACAGATACGCAGTATTTT.

This clonotype was seen many times. The genes are TRBV7-2 and TRBJ1-4, with D possibly being TRBD1 (6 bases). The CDR3 is 12 amino acids. Trimming removed 5 bases at V and 8 bases at J, with 9 bases between. Looked up from germline, CDR1 is SGHTA and CDR2 is FQGNSA. CDR3 bases: TGTGCCAGCAGCACAGGGAAGGAAAAACTGTTTTTT. Amino acids: CASSTGKEKLFF.

V usage is TRBV7-8 and J usage is TRBJ2-7, with D perhaps TRBD1 or TRBD2 (5 bases each). V gave up 3 bases and J gave up 2 bases, with 14 bases separating them. CDR3 size: 15 residues. Germline V gives CDR1 SGHVS, CDR2 FQNEAQ. The CDR3 sequence: CASSFRDPGAYEQYF. The CDR3 region has the DNA TGTGCCAGCAGCTTCCGGGACCCGGGCGCCTACGAGCAGTACTTC. Looking up the rest from reference TRBV7-8 and TRBJ2-7 gives the full variable domain: GAGVSQSPRYKVAKRGQDVALRCDPISGHVSLFWYQQALGQGPEFLTYFQNEAQLDKSGLPSDRFFAERPEGSVSTLKIQRTQQEDSAVYLCASSFRDPGAYEQYFGPGTRLTVT.

Many counts were recorded for this clonotype. This chain uses TRBV20-1 with TRBJ2-7; D might be TRBD2 (6 bases). CDR1 is DFQATT and CDR2 is SNEGSKA in the germline V gene (reference sequence). CDR3 length: 14 amino acids. V lost 3 bases, J lost 4 bases, and 16 bases lay in between. CDR3 sequence: CSASLSGTAYEQYF. CDR3 nucleotide sequence: TGCAGTGCTAGCCTCTCCGGGACTGCATACGAGCAGTACTTC.

This clonotype was picked up many times. The chain has TRBV20-1 and TRBJ2-7; D is perhaps TRBD2 (6 bases). The germline gives CDR1 DFQATT, CDR2 SNEGSKA (reference sequence). The CDR3 spans 13 residues. V was cut by 5 bases and J by 0 bases, with 11 bases left in between. The CDR3 reads CSAPLASSYEQYF. The CDR3 DNA reads TGCAGTGCTCCGCTAGCGTCCTCCTACGAGCAGTACTTC.

The chain has TRBV27 and TRBJ2-3, with 7 bases identical to TRBD1. V lost 6 bases and J lost 4; bases outside the gene matches: 7. Germline V gene sequence: CDR1 MNHEY, CDR2 SMNVEV (reference sequence). This CDR3 has 14 amino acids. This CDR3 reads CASSDRVGADTQYF. The CDR3 coding sequence is TGTGCCAGCAGCGACAGGGTTGGGGCAGATACGCAGTATTTT.

This clonotype was observed many times. This sequence joins TRBV5-1 and TRBJ2-7, with 8 bases lining up with TRBD2. From germline, CDR1 is SGHRS and CDR2 YFSETQ. This CDR3 is 14 amino acids long. Trimming at V came to 5 bases and at J to 3 bases, leaving 7 bases not matched to a gene. The CDR3 reads CASRRTSRDYEQYF. The CDR3 DNA sequence: TGCGCCAGCAGACGGACTAGCCGAGACTACGAGCAGTACTTC.

In this sample, this clonotype turned up many times. The chain joins TRBV2 to TRBJ1-5; D possibly corresponds to TRBD1 (5 bases). V lost 3 bases to trimming and J lost 4 bases, with 10 bases between them. Germline values: CDR1 SNHLY, CDR2 FYNNEI. The length of the CDR3 is 14 residues. The CDR3 reads CASSDGAENQPQHF. CDR3 coding DNA: TGTGCCAGCAGTGATGGGGCAGAAAATCAGCCCCAGCATTTT.

This clonotype was counted at least ten times. The V and J genes are TRBV24-1 and TRBJ2-7; TRBD2 matches 9 bases. The germline CDR1 and CDR2 sequences are KGHDR and SFDVKD. Unmatched junction bases numbered 7, after V lost 0 bases and J lost 2 bases. This CDR3 spans 17 amino acids. The CDR3: CATSDLLGGRGTYEQYF. CDR3 bases: TGTGCCACCAGTGATTTGCTCGGCGGGAGGGGGACCTACGAGCAGTACTTC.

This clonotype turned up a few times. The chain recombines TRBV4-2 with TRBJ2-3, with 8 bases aligning to TRBD2. This CDR3 comprises 18 residues. The ends lost 4 bases at V and 1 base at J; junction bases unmatched: 13. CDR1 LGHNA and CDR2 YNFKEQ come from the germline V gene. CDR3 in DNA: TGTGCCAGCAGCCCGGCTTGGGGCGGGAGGACGGGCACAGATACGCAGTATTTT. It is translated as CASSPAWGGRTGTDTQYF.